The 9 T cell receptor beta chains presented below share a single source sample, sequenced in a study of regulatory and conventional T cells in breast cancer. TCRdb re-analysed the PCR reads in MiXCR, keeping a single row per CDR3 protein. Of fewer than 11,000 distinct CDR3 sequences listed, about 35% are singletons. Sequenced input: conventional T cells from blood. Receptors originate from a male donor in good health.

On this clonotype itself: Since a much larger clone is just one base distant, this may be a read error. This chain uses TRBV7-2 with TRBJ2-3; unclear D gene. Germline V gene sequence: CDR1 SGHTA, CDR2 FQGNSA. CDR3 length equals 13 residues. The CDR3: CASNLPGTDTQYF. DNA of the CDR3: TGTGCCAGCAACTTACCTGGTACAGATACGCAGTATTTT.

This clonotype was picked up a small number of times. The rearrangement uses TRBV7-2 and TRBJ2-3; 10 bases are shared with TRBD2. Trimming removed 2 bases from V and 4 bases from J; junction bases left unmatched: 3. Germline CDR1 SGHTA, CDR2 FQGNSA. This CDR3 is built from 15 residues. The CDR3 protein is CASSLSGGGSDTQYF. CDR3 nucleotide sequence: TGTGCCAGCAGCTTAAGCGGGGGGGGTTCAGATACGCAGTATTTT.

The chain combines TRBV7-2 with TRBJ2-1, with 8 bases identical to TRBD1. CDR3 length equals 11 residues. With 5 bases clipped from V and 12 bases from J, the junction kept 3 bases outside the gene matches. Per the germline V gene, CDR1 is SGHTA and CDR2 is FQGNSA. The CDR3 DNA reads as TGTGCCAGCAGCATAGGGACAGGGCAGTTCTTC. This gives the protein CASSIGTGQFF.

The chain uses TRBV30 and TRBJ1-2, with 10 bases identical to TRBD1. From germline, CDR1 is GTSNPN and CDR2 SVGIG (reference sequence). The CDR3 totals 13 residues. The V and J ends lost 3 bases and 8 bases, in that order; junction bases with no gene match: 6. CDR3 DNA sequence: TGTGCCTGGAGCCGAGGACAGGGGGGAGGCTACACCTTC. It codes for CAWSRGQGGGYTF.

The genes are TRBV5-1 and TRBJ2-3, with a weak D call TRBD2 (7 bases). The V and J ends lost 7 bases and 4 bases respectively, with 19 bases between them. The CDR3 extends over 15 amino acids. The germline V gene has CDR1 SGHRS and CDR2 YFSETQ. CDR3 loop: CASRLSGGPSDTQYF. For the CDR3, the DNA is TGCGCCAGCCGCCTCTCCGGGGGGCCTTCAGATACGCAGTATTTT.

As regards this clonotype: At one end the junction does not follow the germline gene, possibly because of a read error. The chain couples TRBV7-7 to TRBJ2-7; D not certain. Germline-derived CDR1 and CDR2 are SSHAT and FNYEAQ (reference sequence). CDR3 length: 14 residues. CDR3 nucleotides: TGTGCTAGCAGCTTGGGTAACGGCGGCTACGAGCAGTACTTC. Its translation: CASSLGNGGYEQYF.

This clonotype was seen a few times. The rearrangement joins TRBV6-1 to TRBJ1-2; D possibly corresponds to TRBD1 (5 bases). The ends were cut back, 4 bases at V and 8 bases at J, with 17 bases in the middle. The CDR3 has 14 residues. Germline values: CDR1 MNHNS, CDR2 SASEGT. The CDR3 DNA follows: TGTGCCAGCAGTGGCTGGGGTGGCGGGGGAGGCTACACCTTC. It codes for CASSGWGGGGGYTF.

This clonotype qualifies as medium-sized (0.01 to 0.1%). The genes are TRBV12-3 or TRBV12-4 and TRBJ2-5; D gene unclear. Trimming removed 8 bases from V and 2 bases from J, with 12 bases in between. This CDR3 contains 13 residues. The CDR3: CASGNSRQETQYF. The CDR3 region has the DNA TGTGCCAGCGGGAACAGTAGACAAGAGACCCAGTACTTC.

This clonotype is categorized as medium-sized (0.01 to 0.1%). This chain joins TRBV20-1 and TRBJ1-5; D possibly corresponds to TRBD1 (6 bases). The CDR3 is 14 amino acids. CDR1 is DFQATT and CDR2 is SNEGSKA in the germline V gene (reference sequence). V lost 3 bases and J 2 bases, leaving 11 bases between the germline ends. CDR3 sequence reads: CSASSYRGNQPQHF. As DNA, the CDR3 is TGCAGTGCTAGTTCCTACAGGGGCAATCAGCCCCAGCATTTT.